This T cell receptor beta chain was identified in a study of cytomegalovirus exposure and HLA in healthy donors. Data came from immunoSEQ multiplex PCR; TCRdb stores just in-frame clones and leaves some out. Of 200,000 to 300,000 clones listed, roughly 86% are singletons. The CDR3 is made up of 11 amino acids. The germline gives CDR1 MNHEY, CDR2 SMNVEV (reference sequence). V lost 4 bases, J lost 4 bases, and 5 bases lay in between. This clone was observed once. This clonotype was sampled from a woman in her 30s in good health and CMV-seropositive. The sample was PBMCs. V is TRBV27 and J is TRBJ2-7, with a tentative D call TRBD2 (5 bases). Here the CDR3 DNA reads TGTGCCAGCAGTTCGGGGTACGAGCAGTACTTC. It yields the protein CASSSGYEQYF.